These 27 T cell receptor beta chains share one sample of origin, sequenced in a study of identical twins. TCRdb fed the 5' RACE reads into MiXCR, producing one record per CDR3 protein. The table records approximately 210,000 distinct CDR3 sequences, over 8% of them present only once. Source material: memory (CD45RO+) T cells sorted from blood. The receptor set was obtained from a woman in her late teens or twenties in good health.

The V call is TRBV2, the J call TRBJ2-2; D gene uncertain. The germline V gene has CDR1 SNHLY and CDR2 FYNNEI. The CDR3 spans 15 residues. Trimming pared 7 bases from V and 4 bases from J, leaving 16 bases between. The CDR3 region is CASTPRTDFTGELFF. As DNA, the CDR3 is TGTGCCAGCACCCCCCGAACAGACTTCACCGGGGAGCTGTTTTTT. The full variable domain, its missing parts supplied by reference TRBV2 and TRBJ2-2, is EPEVTQTPSHQVTQMGQEVILRCVPISNHLYFYWYRQILGQKVEFLVSFYNNEISEKSEIFDDQFSVERPDGSNFTLKIRSTKLEDSAMYFCASTPRTDFTGELFFGEGSRLTVL.

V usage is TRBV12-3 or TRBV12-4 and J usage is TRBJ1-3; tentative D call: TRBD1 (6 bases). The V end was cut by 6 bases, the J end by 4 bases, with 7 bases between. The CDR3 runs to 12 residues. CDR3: CASRQGGNTIYF. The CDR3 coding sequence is TGTGCCAGCAGACAGGGAGGAAACACCATATATTTT.

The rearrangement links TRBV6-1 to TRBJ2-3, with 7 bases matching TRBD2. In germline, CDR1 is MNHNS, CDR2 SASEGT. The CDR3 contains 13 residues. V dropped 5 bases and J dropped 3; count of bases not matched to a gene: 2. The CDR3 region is CASSMGGTDTQYF. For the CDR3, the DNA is TGTGCCAGCAGTATGGGAGGGACAGATACGCAGTATTTT.

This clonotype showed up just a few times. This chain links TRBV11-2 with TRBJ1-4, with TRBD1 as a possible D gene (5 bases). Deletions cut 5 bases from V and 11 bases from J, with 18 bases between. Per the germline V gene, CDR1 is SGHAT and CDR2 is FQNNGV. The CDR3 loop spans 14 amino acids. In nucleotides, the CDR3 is TGTGCCAGCAGCATGACAGCTGGGAGGACCAAACTGTTTTTT. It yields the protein CASSMTAGRTKLFF. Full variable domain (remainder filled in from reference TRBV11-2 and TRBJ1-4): EAGVAQSPRYKIIEKRQSVAFWCNPISGHATLYWYQQILGQGPKLLIQFQNNGVVDDSQLPKDRFSAERLKGVDSTLKIQPAKLEDSAVYLCASSMTAGRTKLFFGSGTQLSVL.

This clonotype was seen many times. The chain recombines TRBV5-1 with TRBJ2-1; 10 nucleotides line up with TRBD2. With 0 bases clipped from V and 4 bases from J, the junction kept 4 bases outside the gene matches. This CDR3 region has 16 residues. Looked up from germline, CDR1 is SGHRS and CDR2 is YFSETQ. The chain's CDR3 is CASSLAASGGYNEQFF. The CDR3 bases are TGCGCCAGCAGCTTGGCCGCTAGCGGGGGATACAATGAGCAGTTCTTC. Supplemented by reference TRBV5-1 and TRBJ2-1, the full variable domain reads KAGVTQTPRYLIKTRGQQVTLSCSPISGHRSVSWYQQTPGQGLQFLFEYFSETQRNKGNFPGRFSGRQFSNSRSEMNVSTLELGDSALYLCASSLAASGGYNEQFFGPGTRLTVL.

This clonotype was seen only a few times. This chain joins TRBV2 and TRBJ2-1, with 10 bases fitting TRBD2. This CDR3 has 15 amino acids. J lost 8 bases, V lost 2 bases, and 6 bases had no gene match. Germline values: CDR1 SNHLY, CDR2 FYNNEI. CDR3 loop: CASSERASGGYEQFF. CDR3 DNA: TGTGCCAGCAGTGAAAGGGCTAGCGGGGGCTATGAGCAGTTCTTC.

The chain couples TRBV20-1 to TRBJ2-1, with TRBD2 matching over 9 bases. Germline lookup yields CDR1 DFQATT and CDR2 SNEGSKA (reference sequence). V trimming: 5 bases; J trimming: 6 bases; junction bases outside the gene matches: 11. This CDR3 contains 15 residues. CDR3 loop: CSAPPIAGAANEQFF. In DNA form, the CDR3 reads TGCAGTGCTCCTCCGATAGCGGGAGCAGCCAATGAGCAGTTCTTC.

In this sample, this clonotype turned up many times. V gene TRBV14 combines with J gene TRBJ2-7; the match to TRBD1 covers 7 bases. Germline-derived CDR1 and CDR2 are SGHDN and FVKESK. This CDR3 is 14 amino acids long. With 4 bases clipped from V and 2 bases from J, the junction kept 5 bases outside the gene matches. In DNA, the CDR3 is TGTGCCAGCAGCCGTACAACAGGGGCCTACGAGCAGTACTTC. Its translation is CASSRTTGAYEQYF.

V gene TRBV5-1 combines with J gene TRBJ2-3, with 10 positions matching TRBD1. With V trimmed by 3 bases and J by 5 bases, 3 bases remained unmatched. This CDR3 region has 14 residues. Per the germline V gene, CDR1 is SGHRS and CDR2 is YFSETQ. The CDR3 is CASSSGQGRDTQYF. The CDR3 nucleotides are TGCGCCAGCAGCTCGGGACAGGGGAGAGATACGCAGTATTTT.

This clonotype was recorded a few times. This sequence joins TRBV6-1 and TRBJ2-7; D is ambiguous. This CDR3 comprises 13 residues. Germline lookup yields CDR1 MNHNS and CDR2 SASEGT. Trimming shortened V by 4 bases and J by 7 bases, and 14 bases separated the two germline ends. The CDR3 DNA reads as TGTGCCAGCAGTGTGGAGAGCGCGCGGGAGCAGTACTTC. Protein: CASSVESAREQYF.

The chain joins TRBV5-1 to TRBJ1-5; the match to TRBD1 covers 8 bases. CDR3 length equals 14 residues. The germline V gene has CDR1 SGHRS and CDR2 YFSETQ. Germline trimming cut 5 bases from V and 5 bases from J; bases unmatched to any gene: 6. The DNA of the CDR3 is TGCGCCAGCAGTCTACAGGGGGGGGATCAGCCCCAGCATTTT. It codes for CASSLQGGDQPQHF.

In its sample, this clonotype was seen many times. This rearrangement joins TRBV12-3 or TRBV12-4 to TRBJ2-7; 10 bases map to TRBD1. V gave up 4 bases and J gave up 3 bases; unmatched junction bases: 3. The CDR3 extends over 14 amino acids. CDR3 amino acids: CASSSGTGVYEQYF. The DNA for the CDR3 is TGTGCCAGCAGTTCCGGGACAGGGGTCTACGAGCAGTACTTC.

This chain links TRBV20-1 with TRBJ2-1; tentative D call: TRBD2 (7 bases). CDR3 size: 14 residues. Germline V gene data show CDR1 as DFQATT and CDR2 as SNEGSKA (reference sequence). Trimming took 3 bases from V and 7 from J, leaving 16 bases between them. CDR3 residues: CSASRWGGRNEQFF. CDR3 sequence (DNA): TGCAGTGCTAGTAGGTGGGGGGGCCGAAATGAGCAGTTCTTC.

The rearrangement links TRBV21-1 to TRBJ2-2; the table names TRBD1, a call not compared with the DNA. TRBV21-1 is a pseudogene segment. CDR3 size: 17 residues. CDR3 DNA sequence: TGTGCCAGCAGCAAAAAGGGGGGACAGGGCGACACCGGGGAGCTGTTTTTT. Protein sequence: CASSKKGGQGDTGELFF.

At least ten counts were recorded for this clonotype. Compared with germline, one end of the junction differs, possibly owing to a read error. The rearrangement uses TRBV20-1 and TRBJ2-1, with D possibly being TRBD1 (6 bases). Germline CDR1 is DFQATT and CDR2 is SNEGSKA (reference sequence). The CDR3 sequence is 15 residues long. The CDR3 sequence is CSARDWQGSSNEQFF. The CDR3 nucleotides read TGCAGTGCTAGAGATTGGCAGGGGTCCTCCAATGAGCAGTTCTTC.

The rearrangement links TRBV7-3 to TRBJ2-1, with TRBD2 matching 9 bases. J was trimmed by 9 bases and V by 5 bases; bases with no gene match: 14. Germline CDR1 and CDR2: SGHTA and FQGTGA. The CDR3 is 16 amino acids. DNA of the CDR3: TGTGCCAGCAGCCAGACCCGCGGGGGGGCCGGTGTTGAGCAGTTCTTC. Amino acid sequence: CASSQTRGGAGVEQFF.

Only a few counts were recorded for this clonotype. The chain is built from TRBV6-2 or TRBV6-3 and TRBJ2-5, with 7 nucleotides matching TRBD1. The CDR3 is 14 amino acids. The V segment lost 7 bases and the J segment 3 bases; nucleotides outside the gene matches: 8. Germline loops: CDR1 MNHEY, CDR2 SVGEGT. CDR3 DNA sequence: TGTGCCAGCACCTACCCTGGACAGGAAGAGACCCAGTACTTC. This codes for CASTYPGQEETQYF.

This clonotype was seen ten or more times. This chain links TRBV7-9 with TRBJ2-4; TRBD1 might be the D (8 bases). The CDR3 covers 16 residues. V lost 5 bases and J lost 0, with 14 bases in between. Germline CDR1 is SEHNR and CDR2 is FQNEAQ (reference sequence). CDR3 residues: CASSPHRGGAKNIQYF. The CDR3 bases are TGTGCCAGCAGCCCCCACAGGGGGGGAGCCAAAAACATTCAGTACTTC.

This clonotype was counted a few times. CDR3: CASSPRPGQGGQPQHF. As DNA, the CDR3 is TGTGCCAGCTCACCACGTCCGGGACAGGGTGGTCAGCCCCAGCATTTT. The rearrangement links TRBV18 to TRBJ1-5, with TRBD1 matching 9 bases. There are 16 residues in the CDR3. Germline lookup yields CDR1 KGHSH and CDR2 LQKENI. Trimming took 1 base from V and 6 from J; bases not matched to a gene: 7.

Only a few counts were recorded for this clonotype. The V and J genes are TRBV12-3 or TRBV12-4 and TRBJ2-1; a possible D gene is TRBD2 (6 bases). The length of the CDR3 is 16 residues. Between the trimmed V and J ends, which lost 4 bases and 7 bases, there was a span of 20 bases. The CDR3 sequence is CASSSWREGVLNEQFF. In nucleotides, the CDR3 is TGTGCCAGCAGTTCCTGGCGGGAAGGGGTTTTGAATGAGCAGTTCTTC.

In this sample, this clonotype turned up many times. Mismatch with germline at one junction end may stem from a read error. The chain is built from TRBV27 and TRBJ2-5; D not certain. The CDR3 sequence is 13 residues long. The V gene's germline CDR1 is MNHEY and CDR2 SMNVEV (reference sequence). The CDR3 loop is CASSLSRSDQGFF. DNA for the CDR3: TGTGCCAGCAGTTTATCTCGTTCAGATCAAGGTTTCTTC.

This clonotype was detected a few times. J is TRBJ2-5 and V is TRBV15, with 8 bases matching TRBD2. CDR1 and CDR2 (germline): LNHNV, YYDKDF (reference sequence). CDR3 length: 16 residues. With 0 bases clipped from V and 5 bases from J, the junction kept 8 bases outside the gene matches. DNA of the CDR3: TGTGCCACCAGCAGAGATGTCGGGACTAGAGGGGAGACCCAGTACTTC. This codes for CATSRDVGTRGETQYF.

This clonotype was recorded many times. This CDR3 is CATTENYGNTIYF. The CDR3 DNA reads TGTGCCACCACAGAGAACTATGGAAACACCATATATTTT. This chain uses TRBV2 with TRBJ1-3; D not resolved. The V gene lost 10 bases and the J gene lost 3 bases, with 13 bases spanning the gap. This CDR3 has 13 residues. Germline V gives CDR1 SNHLY, CDR2 FYNNEI.

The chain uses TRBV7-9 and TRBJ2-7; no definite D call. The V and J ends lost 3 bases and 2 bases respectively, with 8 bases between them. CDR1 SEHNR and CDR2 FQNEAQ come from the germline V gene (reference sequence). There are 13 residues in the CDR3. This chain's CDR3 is CASSLMVAYEQYF. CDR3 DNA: TGTGCCAGCAGCTTGATGGTCGCCTACGAGCAGTACTTC. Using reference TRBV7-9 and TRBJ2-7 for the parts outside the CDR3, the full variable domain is DTGVSQNPRHKITKRGQNVTFRCDPISEHNRLYWYRQTLGQGPEFLTYFQNEAQLEKSRLLSDRFSAERPKGSFSTLEIQRTEQGDSAMYLCASSLMVAYEQYFGPGTRLTVT.

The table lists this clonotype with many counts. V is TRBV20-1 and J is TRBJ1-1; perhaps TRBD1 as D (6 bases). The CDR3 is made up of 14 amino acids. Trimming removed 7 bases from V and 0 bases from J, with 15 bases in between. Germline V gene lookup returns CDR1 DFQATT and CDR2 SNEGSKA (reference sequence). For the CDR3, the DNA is TGCAGTGTTATGGACAGTTCGTTGAACACTGAAGCTTTCTTT. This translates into CSVMDSSLNTEAFF.

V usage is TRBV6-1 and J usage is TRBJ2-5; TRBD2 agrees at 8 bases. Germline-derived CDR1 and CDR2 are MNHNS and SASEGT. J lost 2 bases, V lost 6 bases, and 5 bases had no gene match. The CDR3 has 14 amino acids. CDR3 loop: CASSVSGRQETQYF. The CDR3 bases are TGTGCCAGCAGCGTCAGCGGGAGACAAGAGACCCAGTACTTC.

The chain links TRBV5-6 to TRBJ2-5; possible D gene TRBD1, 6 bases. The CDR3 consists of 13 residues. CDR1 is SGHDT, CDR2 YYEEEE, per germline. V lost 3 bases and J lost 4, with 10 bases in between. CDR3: CASSSTGIETQYF. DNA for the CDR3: TGTGCCAGCAGCTCTACAGGGATAGAGACCCAGTACTTC. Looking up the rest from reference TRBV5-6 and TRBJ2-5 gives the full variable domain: DAGVTQSPTHLIKTRGQQVTLRCSPKSGHDTVSWYQQALGQGPQFIFQYYEEEERQRGNFPDRFSGHQFPNYSSELNVNALLLGDSALYLCASSSTGIETQYFGPGTRLLVL.